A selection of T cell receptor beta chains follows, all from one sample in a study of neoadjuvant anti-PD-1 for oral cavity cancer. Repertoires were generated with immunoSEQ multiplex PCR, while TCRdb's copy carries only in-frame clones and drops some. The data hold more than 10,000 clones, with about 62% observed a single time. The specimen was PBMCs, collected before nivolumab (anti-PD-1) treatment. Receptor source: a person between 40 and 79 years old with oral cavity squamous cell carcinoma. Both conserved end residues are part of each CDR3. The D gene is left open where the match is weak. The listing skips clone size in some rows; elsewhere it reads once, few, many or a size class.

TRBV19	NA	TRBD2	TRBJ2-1	CASTPPLAGGFAEQFF	TGTGCCAGTACCCCCCCTCTAGCGGGAGGGTTTGCTGAGCAGTTCTTC
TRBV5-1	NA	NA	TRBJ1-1	CASRAVGSGTEAFF	TGCGCCAGCAGGGCGGTAGGGTCGGGTACTGAAGCTTTCTTT
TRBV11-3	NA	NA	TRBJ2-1	CASSSGGATYNEQFF	TGTGCCAGCAGCTCTGGGGGGGCCACCTACAATGAGCAGTTCTTC
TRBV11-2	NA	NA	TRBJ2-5	CASSSGVSRGEETQYF	TGTGCCAGCAGCTCAGGGGTCTCTCGGGGAGAGGAGACCCAGTACTTC
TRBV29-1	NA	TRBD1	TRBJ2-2	CSAQGWDTGELFF	TGCAGCGCACAGGGGTGGGACACCGGGGAGCTGTTTTTT
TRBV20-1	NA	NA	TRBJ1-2	CSASPSGGYTF	TGCAGTGCTAGCCCGTCCGGGGGCTACACCTTC
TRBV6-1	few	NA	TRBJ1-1	CASSARVSGSTEAFF	TGTGCCAGCAGTGCCCGAGTATCGGGGAGCACTGAAGCTTTCTTT
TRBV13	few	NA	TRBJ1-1	CASSLGTRMRNTEAFF	TGTGCCAGCAGCTTAGGAACCAGGATGAGGAACACTGAAGCTTTCTTT
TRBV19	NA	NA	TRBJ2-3	CASVDRTGSTDTQYF	TGTGCCAGTGTCGACAGAACCGGTAGCACAGATACGCAGTATTTT
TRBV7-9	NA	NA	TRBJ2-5	CASSPGLGETQYF	TGTGCCAGCAGCCCGGGTCTCGGGGAGACCCAGTACTTC
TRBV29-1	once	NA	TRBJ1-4	CSVEVGVNEKLFF	TGCAGCGTTGAAGTGGGGGTTAATGAAAAACTGTTTTTT
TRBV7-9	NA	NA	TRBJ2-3	CASSPAANGRDTQYF	TGTGCCAGCAGCCCGGCTGCTAACGGGCGGGATACGCAGTATTTT
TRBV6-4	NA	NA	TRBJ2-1	CASSDSRGGYNEQFF	TGTGCCAGCAGTGACTCGAGAGGGGGCTACAATGAGCAGTTCTTC
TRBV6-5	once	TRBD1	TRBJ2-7	CASSYSGTGSYEQYF	TGTGCCAGCAGTTACTCCGGGACAGGTTCCTACGAGCAGTACTTC
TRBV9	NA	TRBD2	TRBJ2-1	CASSVAGGPNPNEQFF	TGTGCCAGCAGCGTAGCGGGGGGACCCAACCCCAATGAGCAGTTCTTC
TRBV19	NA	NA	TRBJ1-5	CASSILLVGNQPQHF	TGTGCCAGTAGTATTTTGTTGGTAGGGAATCAGCCCCAGCATTTT
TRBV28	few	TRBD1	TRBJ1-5	CASSSLTGVNQPQHF	TGTGCCAGCAGTTCCTTGACAGGGGTGAACCAGCCCCAGCATTTT
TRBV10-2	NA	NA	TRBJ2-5	CASSEQGQETQYF	TGCGCCAGCAGTGAACAAGGGCAAGAGACCCAGTACTTC
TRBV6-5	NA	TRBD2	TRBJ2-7	CASSRGGAYEQYF	TGTGCCAGCAGCCGCGGGGGGGCCTACGAGCAGTACTTC
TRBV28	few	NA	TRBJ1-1	CASTLNTEAFF	TGTGCCAGCACCCTGAACACTGAAGCTTTCTTT
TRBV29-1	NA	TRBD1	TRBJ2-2	CSVVSRDRGPDTGELFF	TGCAGCGTTGTTTCCCGGGACAGGGGGCCGGACACCGGGGAGCTGTTTTTT
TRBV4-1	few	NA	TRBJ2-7	CAKRGAHYEQYF	TGCGCCAAGAGGGGGGCTCACTACGAGCAGTACTTC
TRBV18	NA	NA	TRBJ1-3	CASSFYGADLGNTIYF	TGTGCCAGCTCCTTCTACGGGGCCGACTTAGGAAACACCATATATTTT
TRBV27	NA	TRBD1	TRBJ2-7	CASSFQGALTHYEQYF	TGTGCCAGCAGTTTCCAGGGGGCCCTGACCCATTACGAGCAGTACTTC
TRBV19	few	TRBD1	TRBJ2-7	CASGQGNNEQYF	TGTGCCAGTGGACAGGGTAACAACGAGCAGTACTTC
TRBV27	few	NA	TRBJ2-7	CASSPMRGRGTYEQYF	TGTGCCAGCAGCCCGATGAGGGGTAGGGGGACCTACGAGCAGTACTTC
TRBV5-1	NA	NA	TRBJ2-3	CASSLGRPWGTDTQYF	TGCGCCAGCAGCCTGGGACGCCCGTGGGGCACAGATACGCAGTATTTT
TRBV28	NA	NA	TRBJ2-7	CASSLVQGPYEQYF	TGTGCCAGCAGTTTAGTCCAGGGACCCTACGAGCAGTACTTC
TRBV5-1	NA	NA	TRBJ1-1	CASSLEGDGTEAFF	TGCGCCAGCAGCTTGGAAGGGGACGGGACTGAAGCTTTCTTT
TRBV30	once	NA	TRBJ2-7	CAWSVLARGHEQYF	TGTGCCTGGAGTGTACTGGCGAGGGGCCACGAGCAGTACTTC
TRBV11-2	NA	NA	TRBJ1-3	CASSPFYGNTIYF	TGTGCCAGCAGCCCATTCTATGGAAACACCATATATTTT
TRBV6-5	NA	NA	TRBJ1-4	CATGRGVNEKLFF	TGTGCCACCGGACGGGGGGTTAATGAAAAACTGTTTTTT
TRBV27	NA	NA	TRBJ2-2	CASLQLGGYTGELFF	TGTGCCAGCCTCCAGTTGGGTGGGTACACCGGGGAGCTGTTTTTT
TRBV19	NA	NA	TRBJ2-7	CASSSQAGRSYEQYF	TGTGCCAGTAGTTCCCAAGCGGGTAGATCCTACGAGCAGTACTTC
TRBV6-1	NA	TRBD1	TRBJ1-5	CASSDGQVSNQPQHF	TGTGCCAGCAGTGACGGACAGGTTAGCAATCAGCCCCAGCATTTT
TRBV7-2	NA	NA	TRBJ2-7	CASSLHYEQYF	TGTGCCAGCAGCCTACACTACGAGCAGTACTTC
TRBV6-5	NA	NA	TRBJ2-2	CASKSGTRAGELFF	TGTGCCAGCAAAAGCGGCACCCGGGCCGGGGAGCTGTTTTTT
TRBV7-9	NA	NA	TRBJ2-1	CASSFSEVRNEQFF	TGTGCCAGCAGCTTTTCGGAAGTCAGGAATGAGCAGTTCTTC
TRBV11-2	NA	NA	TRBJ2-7	CASSGDTVSYEQYF	TGTGCCAGCAGCGGGGACACTGTCTCCTACGAGCAGTACTTC
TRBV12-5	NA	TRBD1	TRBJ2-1	CASGSLLGTGAYNEQFF	TGTGCTAGTGGTTCCCTACTAGGGACAGGGGCCTACAATGAGCAGTTCTTC
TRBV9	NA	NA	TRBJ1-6	CASSVADRISNSPLHF	TGTGCCAGCAGCGTGGCAGACAGGATTTCAAATTCACCCCTCCACTTT
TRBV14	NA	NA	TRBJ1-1	CASSPFGGRGAEAFF	TGTGCCAGCAGCCCTTTCGGGGGGAGAGGAGCTGAAGCTTTCTTT
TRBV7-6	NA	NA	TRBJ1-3	CASSLAPGGSGNTIYF	TGTGCCAGCAGCTTAGCGCCGGGGGGCTCTGGAAACACCATATATTTT